A single sample gave rise to the 29 T cell receptor beta chains below, sequenced in a study of long-term antiretroviral therapy in people with HIV. The authors ran the immunoSEQ assay, v3.0, at survey level. Data came from immunoSEQ multiplex PCR; TCRdb stores just in-frame clones and leaves some out. The table records around 24,000 clones, approximately 95% of them present only once. Sequencing used unsorted PBMCs, obtained 7.6 years after starting antiretroviral therapy. These TCRs come from a woman aged 40 to 50 with HIV.

The genes are TRBV6-6 and TRBJ2-1; maybe TRBD2 (5 bases). The V end lost 2 bases, the J end lost 7 bases, and 9 bases lay between the germline ends. This CDR3 is 13 amino acids long. CDR1 MNHNY and CDR2 SVGAGI come from the germline V gene (reference sequence). The CDR3 DNA follows: TGTGCCAGCAGTTACGTAACTAGTAATGAGCAGTTCTTC. It yields the protein CASSYVTSNEQFF.

The chain employs TRBV21-1 and TRBJ2-2; TRBD2 is the table's D call, not checked against the DNA. TRBV21-1 corresponds to a pseudogene. The length of the CDR3 is 15 residues. As DNA, the CDR3 is TGTGCCAGCAGCAAAGGACTAGCGAACACCGGGGAGCTGTTTTTT. It translates to CASSKGLANTGELFF.

V usage is TRBV30 and J usage is TRBJ2-5; D is undetermined. CDR3 length equals 13 residues. Trimming removed 0 bases at V and 5 bases at J, with 10 bases between. CDR1 is GTSNPN, CDR2 SVGIG, per germline (reference sequence). The CDR3 DNA sequence: TGTGCCTGGAGTGTAAGTCCCGTTGAGACCCAGTACTTC. Translating gives CAWSVSPVETQYF.

The chain employs TRBV19 and TRBJ2-5, with 9 bases fitting TRBD1. Looked up from germline, CDR1 is LNHDA and CDR2 is SQIVND (reference sequence). The CDR3 runs 14 residues. The junction had 10 bases not matched to a gene; V was cut back by 9 bases and J by 5 bases. Here the CDR3 reads CASHNRGLGETQYF. The CDR3 DNA sequence: TGTGCCAGCCACAACAGGGGGCTGGGGGAGACCCAGTACTTC.

V gene TRBV5-6 combines with J gene TRBJ2-1; D is possibly TRBD1 (5 bases). The V end lost 1 base, the J end lost 0 bases, and 11 bases lay between the germline ends. This CDR3 has 16 amino acids. From germline, CDR1 is SGHDT and CDR2 YYEEEE. Written as DNA, the CDR3 is TGTGCCAGCAGCTTGTGGGGCGGAAGCTCCTACAATGAGCAGTTCTTC. As protein: CASSLWGGSSYNEQFF.

This clone appeared a few times. The rearrangement uses TRBV4-3 and TRBJ1-2; TRBD1 matches at 7 bases. Trimming cost V 0 bases and J 6 bases; bases outside gene matches: 1. CDR1 and CDR2 (germline): LGHNA, YSLEER. This CDR3 is 13 amino acids long. The CDR3 DNA reads as TGCGCCAGCAGCCAAGACAGGGGGGATGGCTACACCTTC. It translates to CASSQDRGDGYTF.

This rearrangement joins TRBV15 to TRBJ2-1, with 11 bases that match TRBD2. Per the germline V gene, CDR1 is LNHNV and CDR2 is YYDKDF (reference sequence). The V segment lost 2 bases and the J segment 9 bases; nucleotides outside the gene matches: 9. The CDR3 covers 16 residues. The CDR3 loop reads CATSRSLAGEESEQFF. The CDR3 DNA follows: TGTGCCACCAGCAGATCACTAGCGGGGGAGGAAAGTGAGCAGTTCTTC.

The gene calls are TRBV2 and TRBJ2-5; D may be TRBD1 or TRBD2 (5 bases each). The CDR3 is made up of 15 amino acids. V was shortened by 3 bases and J by 5 bases, with 16 bases between the two germline ends. The germline V gene has CDR1 SNHLY and CDR2 FYNNEI. In nucleotides, the CDR3 is TGTGCCAGCAGTGATCGGGGCCTTAGTAGGGAGACCCAGTACTTC. Translating gives CASSDRGLSRETQYF. Looking up the rest from reference TRBV2 and TRBJ2-5 gives the full variable domain: EPEVTQTPSHQVTQMGQEVILRCVPISNHLYFYWYRQILGQKVEFLVSFYNNEISEKSEIFDDQFSVERPDGSNFTLKIRSTKLEDSAMYFCASSDRGLSRETQYFGPGTRLLVL.

This chain joins TRBV14 and TRBJ2-2; D is uncertain. The germline gives CDR1 SGHDN, CDR2 FVKESK. Trimming shortened V by 4 bases and J by 8 bases, and 8 bases separated the two germline ends. CDR3 size: 12 residues. The DNA for the CDR3 is TGTGCCAGCAGCCCCTGGGGAGGGGAGCTGTTTTTT. It codes for CASSPWGGELFF.

The chain combines TRBV5-5 with TRBJ2-3; the D is unclear. CDR3 length equals 15 residues. Germline lookup yields CDR1 SGHKS and CDR2 YYEKEE (reference sequence). V lost 2 bases and J lost 0, with 10 bases in between. The CDR3 sequence: CASSFQLSSTDTQYF. For the CDR3, the DNA is TGTGCCAGCAGCTTTCAACTGTCTAGCACAGATACGCAGTATTTT.

The V and J genes are TRBV10-3 and TRBJ1-1; D remains unclear. The CDR3 is 15 amino acids. Looked up from germline, CDR1 is ENHRY and CDR2 is SYGVKD. The V end was cut by 3 bases, the J end by 1 base, with 12 bases between. The CDR3 region has the DNA TGTGCCATCAGTGAAGGTGCTGGCGGGAACACTGAAGCTTTCTTT. Protein product: CAISEGAGGNTEAFF.

The table lists this clone with a count of one. This chain links TRBV13 with TRBJ2-7, with TRBD1 matching 11 bases. V dropped 2 bases and J dropped 1; count of bases not matched to a gene: 7. The V gene's germline CDR1 is PRHDT and CDR2 FYEKMQ (reference sequence). This CDR3 region has 17 residues. The CDR3 sequence is CASSLRARDRGSYEQYF. The CDR3 DNA is TGTGCCAGCAGCTTAAGGGCCCGGGACAGGGGGTCCTACGAGCAGTACTTC.

The rearrangement uses TRBV10-2 and TRBJ1-4; 7 bases align to TRBD1. Germline values: CDR1 WSHSY, CDR2 SAAADI. Trimming cost V 4 bases and J 5 bases; bases outside gene matches: 4. The CDR3 runs to 14 residues. For the CDR3, the DNA is TGCGCCAGCAGTGGACAGGGTGCCAATGAAAAACTGTTTTTT. This translates into CASSGQGANEKLFF.

V and J are TRBV4-3 and TRBJ2-2; D is ambiguous. Trimming removed 9 bases from V and 1 base from J, with 21 bases in between. Germline assignment: CDR1 LGHNA and CDR2 YSLEER. There are 17 residues in the CDR3. The CDR3 coding sequence is TGCGCCAGTAGCAAGGTGCCGGTGGCTCAGAACACCGGGGAGCTGTTTTTT. Translation: CASSKVPVAQNTGELFF.

V gene TRBV7-2 combines with J gene TRBJ1-5; 8 nucleotides line up with TRBD1. The CDR3 loop spans 15 amino acids. Germline lookup yields CDR1 SGHTA and CDR2 FQGNSA. V lost 5 bases, J lost 6 bases, and 9 bases stayed unmatched. The CDR3 nucleotides are TGTGCCAGCAGCCCGGCCCGGACAGGGAGTCAGCCCCAGCATTTT. Translating gives CASSPARTGSQPQHF.

The V and J genes are TRBV5-1 and TRBJ2-5; D remains unclear. The CDR3 totals 12 residues. From germline, CDR1 is SGHRS and CDR2 YFSETQ. The V and J ends lost 4 bases and 5 bases respectively, with 9 bases between them. This chain's CDR3 is CASSIMGETQYF. As DNA, the CDR3 is TGCGCCAGCAGCATCATGGGGGAGACCCAGTACTTC.

This chain links TRBV6-5 with TRBJ1-2, with a tentative D call TRBD1 (6 bases). From germline, CDR1 is MNHEY and CDR2 SVGAGI. Trimming took off 2 bases at V and 4 bases at J, with 11 bases between the two ends. The CDR3 consists of 14 residues. The CDR3 DNA reads as TGTGCCAGCAGTTACCAGACAGGAGTCTATGGCTACACCTTC. Amino acids: CASSYQTGVYGYTF.

This sequence joins TRBV2 and TRBJ2-7; D is uncertain. CDR3 length equals 13 residues. V dropped 7 bases and J dropped 4 bases, with 14 bases sitting between them. From germline, CDR1 is SNHLY and CDR2 FYNNEI. The CDR3 loop reads CASKGRIYYEQYF. CDR3 nucleotide sequence: TGTGCCAGCAAGGGAAGGATATATTACGAGCAGTACTTC. Looking up the rest from reference TRBV2 and TRBJ2-7 gives the full variable domain: EPEVTQTPSHQVTQMGQEVILRCVPISNHLYFYWYRQILGQKVEFLVSFYNNEISEKSEIFDDQFSVERPDGSNFTLKIRSTKLEDSAMYFCASKGRIYYEQYFGPGTRLTVT.

The V gene is TRBV20-1, the J gene TRBJ2-4; D not certain. The CDR3 loop spans 10 amino acids. Trimming took 1 base from V and 8 from J, leaving 3 bases between them. Germline CDR1 DFQATT, CDR2 SNEGSKA (reference sequence). CDR3 sequence reads: CSARGYIQYF. CDR3 in DNA: TGCAGTGCTAGAGGGTACATTCAGTACTTC.

This chain joins TRBV7-2 and TRBJ1-6; 10 positions match TRBD1. The CDR3 has 15 amino acids. The V gene's germline CDR1 is SGHTA and CDR2 FQGNSA. After removal of 5 bases from V and 7 bases from J, the junction contained 5 bases not matched to a gene. The DNA of the CDR3 is TGTGCCAGCAGCGTCCGGACAGGGGGAAATTCACCCCTCCACTTT. This gives the protein CASSVRTGGNSPLHF.

The genes are TRBV7-9 and TRBJ2-2, with TRBD1 matching over 10 bases. In germline, CDR1 is SEHNR, CDR2 FQNEAQ (reference sequence). The V and J ends lost 6 bases and 2 bases, in that order; junction bases with no gene match: 15. The CDR3 spans 19 residues. Here the CDR3 DNA reads TGTGCCAGCAGTTTTCGGGCCGCGGGACAGGGGACCAACACCGGGGAGCTGTTTTTT. Its protein is CASSFRAAGQGTNTGELFF.

This clone was seen only once. This chain joins TRBV5-6 and TRBJ1-2; perhaps TRBD1 as D (6 bases). Germline CDR1 is SGHDT and CDR2 is YYEEEE. This CDR3 is 15 amino acids long. Trimming left V 4 bases short and J 1 base short, with 14 bases between. Here the CDR3 DNA reads TGTGCCAGCAGCCTCAGGGGACGGGTTAACTATGGCTACACCTTC. The encoded protein is CASSLRGRVNYGYTF.

This chain links TRBV29-1 with TRBJ1-4, with 7 bases matching TRBD1. Losses at the gene ends were 5 bases for V and 7 bases for J; bases not matched to a gene: 13. Germline CDR1 SQVTM, CDR2 ANQGSEA. The CDR3 is made up of 15 amino acids. The DNA of the CDR3 is TGCAGCGTTAGACAGGGAAGGGCAGGGATTGAAAAACTGTTTTTT. Translation gives CSVRQGRAGIEKLFF.

The J gene is TRBJ2-7, the V gene TRBV9, with D perhaps matching TRBD2 (6 bases). Germline V gene sequence: CDR1 SGDLS, CDR2 YYNGEE. The CDR3 has 14 amino acids. V was trimmed by 4 bases and J by 3 bases, leaving 14 bases between them. The CDR3 DNA is TGTGCCAGCAGCCCCACGCGGGGTCACTACGAGCAGTACTTC. Protein product: CASSPTRGHYEQYF.

V is TRBV7-9 and J is TRBJ2-6; the D is unclear. V was trimmed by 1 base and J by 0 bases, leaving 16 bases between them. This CDR3 has 19 amino acids. Per germline, CDR1 SEHNR and CDR2 FQNEAQ (reference sequence). Here the CDR3 reads CASSLVGRMMGSGANVLTF. The CDR3 DNA reads TGTGCCAGCAGCTTAGTCGGACGTATGATGGGCTCTGGGGCCAACGTCCTGACTTTC.

This sequence joins TRBV19 and TRBJ1-5; D possibly corresponds to TRBD1 (5 bases). This CDR3 is built from 14 residues. Germline-derived CDR1 and CDR2 are LNHDA and SQIVND (reference sequence). With 1 base removed from V and 5 bases from J, the gap between germline ends came to 9 bases. The CDR3 region is CASSIGGPYQPQHF. The CDR3 nucleotides are TGTGCCAGTAGTATAGGGGGCCCCTATCAGCCCCAGCATTTT.

With respect to this clone: Mismatch with germline at one junction end may stem from a read error. The DNA for the CDR3 is TGTGCCAGCACTCCGATGAACCAGGGCAGTCCTTTCGAGTTC. This encodes CASTPMNQGSPFEF. The chain carries TRBV6-6 and TRBJ1-2; a weak D match, TRBD1 (5 bases). This CDR3 spans 14 amino acids. CDR1 and CDR2 (germline): MNHNY, SVGAGI (reference sequence).

This chain joins TRBV5-1 and TRBJ2-7; TRBD1 matches at 7 bases. Germline V gene data show CDR1 as SGHRS and CDR2 as YFSETQ. After removal of 3 bases from V and 1 base from J, the junction contained 16 bases not matched to a gene. The CDR3 sequence is 18 residues long. Here the CDR3 DNA reads TGCGCCAGCAGCTCCACGCTGAGGGGGCCGAGAGGGTCCTACGAGCAGTACTTC. Protein sequence: CASSSTLRGPRGSYEQYF.

The rearrangement links TRBV21-1 to TRBJ2-7; TRBD1, the table's D call, was not compared with the DNA. TRBV21-1 is noted as a pseudogene. The CDR3 has 13 residues. The CDR3 coding sequence is TGTGCCAGCAGCAGGACAGACCACTACGAGCAGTACTTC. Translation: CASSRTDHYEQYF.